A single T cell receptor (beta chain) is shown here with its context. This entry belongs to a study of monozygotic twins with inflammatory bowel disease. Researchers collected around 2.5 ml of blood per donor. The germline V gene has CDR1 SGHRS and CDR2 YFSETQ. The CDR3 runs to 16 residues. For every TCR library, roughly 3,700 ng of total RNA was used. TCRdb re-analyzed the 5' RACE reads; it lists each CDR3 protein once, without DNA. The ten most abundant clones cover 2% to 3% of a sample with about 450,000 distinct CDR3 sequences. The sequenced sample was blood. This TCR derives from a human donor with ulcerative colitis or Crohn's disease, or a healthy co-twin of an affected twin (not recorded which). J is TRBJ2-1 and V is TRBV5-1; the TRBD1 assignment by TCRdb is unverifiable without DNA. CDR3 protein: CASSLGAGNAYNEQFF. Complete variable domain (other parts from reference TRBV5-1 and TRBJ2-1): KAGVTQTPRYLIKTRGQQVTLSCSPISGHRSVSWYQQTPGQGLQFLFEYFSETQRNKGNFPGRFSGRQFSNSRSEMNVSTLELGDSALYLCASSLGAGNAYNEQFFGPGTRLTVL.